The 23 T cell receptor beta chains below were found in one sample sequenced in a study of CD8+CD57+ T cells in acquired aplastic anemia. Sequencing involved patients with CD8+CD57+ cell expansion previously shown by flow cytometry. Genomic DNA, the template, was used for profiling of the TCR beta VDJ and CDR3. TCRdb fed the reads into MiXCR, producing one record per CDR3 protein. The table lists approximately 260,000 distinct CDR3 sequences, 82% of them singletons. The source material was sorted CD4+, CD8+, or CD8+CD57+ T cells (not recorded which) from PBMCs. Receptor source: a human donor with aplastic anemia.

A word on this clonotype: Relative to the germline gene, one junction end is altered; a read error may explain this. The CDR3 sequence: CASSLGREVADTQYF. In DNA form, the CDR3 reads TGCGCCAGCAGCCTAGGGCGGGAGGTAGCAGATACGCAGTATTTT. This chain uses TRBV7-2 with TRBJ2-3; 8 nucleotides agree with TRBD2. CDR1 is SGHTA, CDR2 FQGNSA, per germline. The length of the CDR3 is 15 residues.

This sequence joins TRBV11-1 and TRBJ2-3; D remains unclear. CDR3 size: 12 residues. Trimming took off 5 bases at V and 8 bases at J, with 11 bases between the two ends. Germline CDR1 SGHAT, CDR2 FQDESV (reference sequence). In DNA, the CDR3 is TGTGCCAGCAGCCCCCATTTCCTTACGCAGTATTTT. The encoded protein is CASSPHFLTQYF.

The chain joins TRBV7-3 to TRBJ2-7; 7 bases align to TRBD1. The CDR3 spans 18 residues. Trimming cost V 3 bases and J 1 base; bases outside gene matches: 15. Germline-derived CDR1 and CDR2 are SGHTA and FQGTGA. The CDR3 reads CASSFHPTGTDLSYEQYV. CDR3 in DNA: TGTGCCAGCAGCTTTCACCCAACCGGGACAGACCTTTCCTACGAGCAGTACGTC.

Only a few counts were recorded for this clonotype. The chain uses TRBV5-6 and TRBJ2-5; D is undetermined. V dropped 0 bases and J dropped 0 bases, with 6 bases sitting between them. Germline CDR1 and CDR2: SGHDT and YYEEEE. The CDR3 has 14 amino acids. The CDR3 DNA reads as TGTGCCAGCAGCTTGGGGGCGGACCAAGAGACCCAGTACTTC. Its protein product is CASSLGADQETQYF.

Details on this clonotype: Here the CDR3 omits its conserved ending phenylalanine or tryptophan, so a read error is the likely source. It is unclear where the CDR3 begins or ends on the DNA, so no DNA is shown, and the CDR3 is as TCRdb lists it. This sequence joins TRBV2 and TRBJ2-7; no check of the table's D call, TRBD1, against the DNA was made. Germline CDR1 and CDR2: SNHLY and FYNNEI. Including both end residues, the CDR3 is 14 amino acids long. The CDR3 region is CASGVGGGGAEQFG.

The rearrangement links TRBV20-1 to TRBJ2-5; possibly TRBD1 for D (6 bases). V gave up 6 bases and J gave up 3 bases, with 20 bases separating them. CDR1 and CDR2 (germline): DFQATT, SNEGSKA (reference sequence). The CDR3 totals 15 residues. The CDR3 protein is CSAPLQGRMEETQYF. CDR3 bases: TGCAGTGCGCCGTTACAGGGCAGGATGGAAGAGACCCAGTACTTC.

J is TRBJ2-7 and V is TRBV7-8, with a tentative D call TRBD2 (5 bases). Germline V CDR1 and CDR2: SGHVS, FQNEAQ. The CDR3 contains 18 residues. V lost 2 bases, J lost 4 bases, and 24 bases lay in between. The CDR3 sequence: CASSLPGGRDTHYYEQYV. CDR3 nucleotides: TGTGCCAGCAGCTTACCTGGAGGCCGCGATACGCATTATTACGAGCAGTACGTC.

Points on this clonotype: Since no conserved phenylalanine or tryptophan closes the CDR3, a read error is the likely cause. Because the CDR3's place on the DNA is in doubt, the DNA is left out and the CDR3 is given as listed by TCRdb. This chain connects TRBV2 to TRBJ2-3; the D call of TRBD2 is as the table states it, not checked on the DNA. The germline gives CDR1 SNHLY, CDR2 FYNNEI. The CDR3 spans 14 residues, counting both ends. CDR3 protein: CASGQQGRATDHFV.

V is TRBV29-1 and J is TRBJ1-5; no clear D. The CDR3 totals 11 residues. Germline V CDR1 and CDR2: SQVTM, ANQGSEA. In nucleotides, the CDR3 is TGCAGTCGCTGGAGCAATCAGCCCCAGCATTTT. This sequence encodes CSRWSNQPQHF.

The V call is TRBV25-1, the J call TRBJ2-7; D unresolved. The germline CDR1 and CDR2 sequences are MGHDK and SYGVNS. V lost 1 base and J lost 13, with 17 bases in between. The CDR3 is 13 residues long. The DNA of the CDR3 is TGTGCCAGCAGTGAATTTGTGACCGACGGCTACTACTTC. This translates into CASSEFVTDGYYF.

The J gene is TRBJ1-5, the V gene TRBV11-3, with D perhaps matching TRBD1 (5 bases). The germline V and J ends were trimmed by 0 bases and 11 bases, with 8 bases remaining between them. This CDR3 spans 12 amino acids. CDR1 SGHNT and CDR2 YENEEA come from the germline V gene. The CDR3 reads CASSLDVTAQHF. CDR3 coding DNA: TGTGCCAGCAGCTTAGATGTGACAGCCCAGCATTTT.

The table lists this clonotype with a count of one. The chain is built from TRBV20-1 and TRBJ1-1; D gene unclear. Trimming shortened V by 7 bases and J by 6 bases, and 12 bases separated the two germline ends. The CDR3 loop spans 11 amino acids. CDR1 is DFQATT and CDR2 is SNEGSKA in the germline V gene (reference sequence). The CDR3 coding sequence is TGCAGTGTTAAAGATGTCGCTGAAGCTTTCTTT. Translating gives CSVKDVAEAFF.

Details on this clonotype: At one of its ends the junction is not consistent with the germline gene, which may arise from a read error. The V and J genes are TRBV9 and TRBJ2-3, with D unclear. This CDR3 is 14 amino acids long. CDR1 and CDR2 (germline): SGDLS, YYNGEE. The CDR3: CASSVSSRGDTFDF. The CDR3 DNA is TGTGCCAGCAGCGTTAGTTCCCGCGGCGACACCTTCGATTTT.

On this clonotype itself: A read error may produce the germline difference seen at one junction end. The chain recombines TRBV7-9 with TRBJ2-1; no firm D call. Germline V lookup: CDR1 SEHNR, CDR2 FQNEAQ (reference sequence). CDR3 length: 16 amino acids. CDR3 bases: TGTGCCAGCAGCTTACAGAGTGAACCCTACAGCGATGACCAGTTCTTC. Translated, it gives CASSLQSEPYSDDQFF.

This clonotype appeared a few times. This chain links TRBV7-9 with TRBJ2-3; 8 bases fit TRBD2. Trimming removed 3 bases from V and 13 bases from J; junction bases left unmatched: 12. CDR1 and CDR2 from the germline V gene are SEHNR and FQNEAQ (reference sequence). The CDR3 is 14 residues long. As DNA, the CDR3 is TGTGCCAGCAGCTTTGAAAGAAGCGGGGGTACCGAGTATTTT. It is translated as CASSFERSGGTEYF. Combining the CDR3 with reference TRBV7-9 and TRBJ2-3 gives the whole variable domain DTGVSQNPRHKITKRGQNVTFRCDPISEHNRLYWYRQTLGQGPEFLTYFQNEAQLEKSRLLSDRFSAERPKGSFSTLEIQRTEQGDSAMYLCASSFERSGGTEYFGPGTRLTVL.

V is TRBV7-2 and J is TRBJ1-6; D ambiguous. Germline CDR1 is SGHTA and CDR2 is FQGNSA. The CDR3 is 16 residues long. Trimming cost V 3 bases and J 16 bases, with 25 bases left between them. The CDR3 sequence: CASSLAGGPDKQYLHF. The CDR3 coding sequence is TGTGCCAGCAGCTTGGCGGGAGGCCCCGATAAGCAGTATCTCCACTTT.

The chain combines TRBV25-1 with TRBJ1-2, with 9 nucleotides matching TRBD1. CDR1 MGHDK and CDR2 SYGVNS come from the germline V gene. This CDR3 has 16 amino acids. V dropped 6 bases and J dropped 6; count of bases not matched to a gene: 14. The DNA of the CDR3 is TGTGCCAGCAGCTTTGCGGGGACAGGGAATTTCAATGGCTACACCTTC. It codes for CASSFAGTGNFNGYTF.

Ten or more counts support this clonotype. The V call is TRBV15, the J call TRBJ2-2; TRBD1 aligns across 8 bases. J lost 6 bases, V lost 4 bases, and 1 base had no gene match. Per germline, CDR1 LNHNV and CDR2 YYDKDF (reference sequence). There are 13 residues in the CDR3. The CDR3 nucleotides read TGTGCCACCAGCATGACAGGGGCCGGGGAGCTGTTTTTT. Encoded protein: CATSMTGAGELFF.

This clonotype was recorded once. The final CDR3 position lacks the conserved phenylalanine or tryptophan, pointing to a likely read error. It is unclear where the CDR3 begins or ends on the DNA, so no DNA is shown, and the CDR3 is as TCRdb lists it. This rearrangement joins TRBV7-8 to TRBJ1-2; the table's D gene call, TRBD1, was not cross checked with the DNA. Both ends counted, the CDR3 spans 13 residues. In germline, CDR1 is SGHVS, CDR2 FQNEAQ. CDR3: CASSFSGTGRHSA.

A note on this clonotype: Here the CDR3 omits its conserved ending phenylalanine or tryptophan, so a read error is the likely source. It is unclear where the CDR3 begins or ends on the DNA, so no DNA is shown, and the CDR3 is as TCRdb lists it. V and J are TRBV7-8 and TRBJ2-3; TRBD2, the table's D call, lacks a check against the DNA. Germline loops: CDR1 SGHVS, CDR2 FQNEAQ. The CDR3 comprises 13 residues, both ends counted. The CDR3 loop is CASSPGTSGRSQD.

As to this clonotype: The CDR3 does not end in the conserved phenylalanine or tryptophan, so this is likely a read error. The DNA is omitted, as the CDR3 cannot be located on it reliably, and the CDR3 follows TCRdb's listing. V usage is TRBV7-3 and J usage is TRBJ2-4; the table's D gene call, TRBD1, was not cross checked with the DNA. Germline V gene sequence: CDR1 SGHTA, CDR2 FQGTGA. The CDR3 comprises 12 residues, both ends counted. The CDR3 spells CASGGTGGAQYG.

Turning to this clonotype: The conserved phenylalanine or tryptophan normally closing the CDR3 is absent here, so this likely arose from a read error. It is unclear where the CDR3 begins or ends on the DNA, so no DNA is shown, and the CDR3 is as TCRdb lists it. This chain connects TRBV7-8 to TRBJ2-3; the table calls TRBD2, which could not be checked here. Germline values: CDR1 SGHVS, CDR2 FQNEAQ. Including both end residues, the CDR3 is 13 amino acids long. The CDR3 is CASGFGGGDTQQY.

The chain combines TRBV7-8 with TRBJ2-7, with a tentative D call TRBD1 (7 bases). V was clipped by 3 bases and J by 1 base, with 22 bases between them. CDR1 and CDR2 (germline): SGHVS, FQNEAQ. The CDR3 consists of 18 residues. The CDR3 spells CASSFQPGGTAHSYEQYV. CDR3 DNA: TGTGCCAGCAGCTTTCAGCCAGGCGGGACAGCGCATTCCTACGAGCAGTACGTC.